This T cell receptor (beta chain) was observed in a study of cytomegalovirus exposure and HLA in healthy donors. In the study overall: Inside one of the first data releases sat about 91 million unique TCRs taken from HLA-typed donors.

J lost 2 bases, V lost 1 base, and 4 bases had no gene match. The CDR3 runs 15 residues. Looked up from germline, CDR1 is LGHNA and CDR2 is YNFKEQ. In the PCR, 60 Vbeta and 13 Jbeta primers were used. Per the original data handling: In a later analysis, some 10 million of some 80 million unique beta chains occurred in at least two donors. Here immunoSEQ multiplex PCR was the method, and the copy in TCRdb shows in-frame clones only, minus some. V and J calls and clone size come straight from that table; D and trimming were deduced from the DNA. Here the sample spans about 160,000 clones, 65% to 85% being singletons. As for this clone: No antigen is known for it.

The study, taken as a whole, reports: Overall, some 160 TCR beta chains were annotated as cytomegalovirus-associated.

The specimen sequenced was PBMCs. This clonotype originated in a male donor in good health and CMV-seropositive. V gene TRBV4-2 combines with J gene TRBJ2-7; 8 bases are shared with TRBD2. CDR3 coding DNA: TGTGCCAGCAGCCAAGTGGGGCGGGGGGCCTACGAGCAGTACTTC. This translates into CASSQVGRGAYEQYF.